Many counts were recorded for the clone carrying this T cell receptor (beta chain). Its antigen is undetermined. The read terminates 3 residues ahead of where the CDR3 ends, so the germline J gene completes it. The sample belongs to a study of T cell clonality in common variable immunodeficiency. Study-level points and caveats: Fewer deletions and N-nucleotide insertions were reportedly seen in common variable immunodeficiency TCR beta sequences. T cell subpopulation sequencing would be needed to explain CVID clonality.

Patients and controls were mostly of Caucasian heritage. V lost 1 base to trimming and J lost 1 base, with 7 bases between them. Germline V CDR1 and CDR2: MNHNS, SASEGT. This CDR3 is 14 amino acids long. Repertoires were generated with immunoSEQ multiplex PCR, while TCRdb's copy carries only in-frame clones and drops some. This sample has about 19,000 clones and no singletons, with more than 2% in the ten largest. The chain joins TRBV6-1 to TRBJ1-2, with unresolved D. The sequence was obtained from a human donor with common variable immunodeficiency. The sequenced sample was peripheral blood mononuclear cells. The CDR3 DNA, read in part, is TGTGCCAGCAGTGAAGAGACTGGTAACTATGGC. Its translation: CASSEETGNYG. The CDR3 in full is CASSEETGNYGYTF.